The 12 T cell receptor beta chains below come from one sample, sequenced in a study of T-cell reconstitution after alpha-beta-depleted transplantation in children (dated by TCRdb to the mid-2010s). The library relied on PCR. Data came from an Illumina HiSeq 2500. TCR libraries were prepared with molecular barcoding, using unique molecular identifiers to normalize TCRbeta repertoire quantification. Using fastp trimming at Q25 and MiXCR clonotype assembly, TCRdb reanalyzed the public sequencing data and kept in-frame beta chains. CDR3 protein duplicates are merged, each entry listing the most common genes and DNA. This sample is represented by roughly 200,000 distinct CDR3 sequences; roughly 10% of them were singletons. The ten most abundant clones make up 5.5% to 8% of the sample. Sequenced material: PBMCs from the stem cell graft donor, taken from the stem cell graft. These receptors were taken from a human donor who donated a stem cell graft to a child with acute lymphoblastic leukemia.

Ten or more counts support this clonotype. This rearrangement joins TRBV10-3 to TRBJ1-2; 7 bases line up with TRBD1. Trimming removed 8 bases from V and 0 bases from J; junction bases left unmatched: 3. Germline V CDR1 and CDR2: ENHRY, SYGVKD. This CDR3 has 13 residues. CDR3 region: CAIGTASNYGYTF. The CDR3 coding sequence is TGTGCCATCGGGACAGCCTCTAACTATGGCTACACCTTC.

The chain recombines TRBV15 with TRBJ2-1; 9 nucleotides agree with TRBD2. After removal of 0 bases from V and 7 bases from J, the junction contained 7 bases not matched to a gene. The CDR3 is made up of 16 amino acids. The germline CDR1 and CDR2 sequences are LNHNV and YYDKDF (reference sequence). CDR3 sequence reads: CATSRDYPSGENEQFF. DNA of the CDR3: TGTGCCACCAGCAGAGATTACCCTAGCGGGGAAAATGAGCAGTTCTTC.

The chain joins TRBV7-7 to TRBJ2-1, with 13 bases identical to TRBD2. Germline V lookup: CDR1 SSHAT, CDR2 FNYEAQ (reference sequence). CDR3 length: 19 amino acids. V was clipped by 0 bases and J by 0 bases; unmatched bases: 5. CDR3 nucleotide sequence: TGTGCCAGCAGCTTAGCACTAGCGGGGGGGCCGCGCTCCTACAATGAGCAGTTCTTC. Amino acid sequence: CASSLALAGGPRSYNEQFF.

This clonotype was observed a few times. The V call is TRBV5-1, the J call TRBJ2-7; 8 bases are shared with TRBD2. From germline, CDR1 is SGHRS and CDR2 YFSETQ. With V trimmed by 0 bases and J by 0 bases, 5 bases remained unmatched. This CDR3 has 16 amino acids. The CDR3 coding sequence is TGCGCCAGCAGCTTGGTCGCGGGGGGATCCTCCTACGAGCAGTACTTC. Its protein is CASSLVAGGSSYEQYF.

This clonotype was counted only a few times. J is TRBJ1-6 and V is TRBV20-1; D call uncertain. Trimming stripped 0 bases from V and 9 bases from J, with 12 bases between. Germline V gene sequence: CDR1 DFQATT, CDR2 SNEGSKA (reference sequence). This CDR3 region has 14 residues. This chain's CDR3 is CSARDRSVGSPLHF. CDR3 DNA: TGCAGTGCTAGAGATCGGTCGGTTGGTTCACCCCTCCACTTT.

This clonotype was counted a few times. The chain links TRBV15 to TRBJ1-2; D possibly corresponds to TRBD1 (5 bases). The CDR3 totals 18 residues. CDR1 is LNHNV, CDR2 YYDKDF, per germline (reference sequence). V was shortened by 0 bases and J by 3 bases, with 20 bases between the two germline ends. The chain's CDR3 is CATSRDAGGLGTDYGYTF. CDR3 sequence (DNA): TGTGCCACCAGCAGAGATGCCGGCGGATTAGGGACGGACTATGGCTACACCTTC. Full variable domain (remainder filled in from reference TRBV15 and TRBJ1-2): DAMVIQNPRYQVTQFGKPVTLSCSQTLNHNVMYWYQQKSSQAPKLLFHYYDKDFNNEADTPDNFQSRRPNTSFCFLDIRSPGLGDTAMYLCATSRDAGGLGTDYGYTFGSGTRLTVV.

A remark on this clonotype: One end of the junction varies from germline; a read error may be responsible. CDR3 DNA sequence: TGTGCCAGCAGCTTGGAAGAGACTGAAGTTTTCTTT. Its translation is CASSLEETEVFF. The rearrangement links TRBV5-6 to TRBJ1-1; D is undetermined. Germline CDR1 SGHDT, CDR2 YYEEEE. The CDR3 covers 12 residues.

This clonotype was seen a handful of times. V and J are TRBV5-1 and TRBJ1-2; D not certain. The germline V and J ends were trimmed by 0 bases and 7 bases, with 13 bases remaining between them. Germline loops: CDR1 SGHRS, CDR2 YFSETQ. The CDR3 runs to 14 residues. The CDR3 DNA is TGCGCCAGCAGCTTGGGGACCGGCGTTAGTGGCTACACCTTC. Translated: CASSLGTGVSGYTF.

The chain couples TRBV6-2 or TRBV6-3 to TRBJ2-1; 9 nucleotides line up with TRBD2. The CDR3 is 17 residues long. Germline CDR1 MNHEY, CDR2 SVGEGT. The trim removed 2 bases at V and 4 bases at J, leaving 9 bases unmatched. As DNA, the CDR3 is TGTGCCAGCAGTTACCTTGGCGGGGGGGCGGAATACAATGAGCAGTTCTTC. Translating it yields CASSYLGGGAEYNEQFF.

CDR3 DNA sequence: TGTGCCAGCAGCCGCGAAGCGGGGGAAGAGACCCAGTACTTC. Its protein product is CASSREAGEETQYF. The V and J genes are TRBV5-4 and TRBJ2-5, with 8 bases matching TRBD2. This CDR3 spans 14 amino acids. Trimming removed 4 bases from V and 3 bases from J; junction bases left unmatched: 5. Germline CDR1 SGHNT, CDR2 YYREEE (reference sequence).

This chain uses TRBV7-6 with TRBJ1-6; no clear D gene. Per germline, CDR1 SGHVS and CDR2 FNYEAQ. The V end lost 0 bases, the J end lost 0 bases, and 12 bases lay between the germline ends. This CDR3 has 18 amino acids. CDR3 in DNA: TGTGCCAGCAGCTTAGCGAGCAAACGTGGCTCCTATAATTCACCCCTCCACTTT. Translating it yields CASSLASKRGSYNSPLHF.

The table lists this clonotype with many counts. The chain carries TRBV12-3 or TRBV12-4 and TRBJ1-3; the D is unclear. V dropped 3 bases and J dropped 0 bases, with 6 bases sitting between them. This CDR3 region has 14 residues. In nucleotides, the CDR3 is TGTGCCAGCAGTTTTGGGAACTCTGGAAACACCATATATTTT. Translated, it gives CASSFGNSGNTIYF.